A single sample gave rise to the 23 T cell receptor beta chains below, sequenced in a study of cytomegalovirus exposure and HLA in healthy donors. The PCR employed 60 Vbeta primers together with 13 Jbeta primers. Data came from immunoSEQ multiplex PCR; TCRdb stores just in-frame clones and leaves some out. The sample lists 95,000 to 150,000 clones; approximately 80% were seen once. The source material was PBMCs. Receptor source: a woman between 40 and 50 years old in good health and CMV-seropositive.

V gene TRBV5-1 combines with J gene TRBJ2-7; D may be TRBD2 (6 bases). V shed 5 bases and J shed 2 bases, with 14 bases lying between them. This CDR3 contains 14 residues. Germline CDR1 reads SGHRS; CDR2 reads YFSETQ. This CDR3 is CASSHGGVPYEQYF. The DNA for the CDR3 is TGCGCCAGCAGTCACGGGGGAGTCCCCTACGAGCAGTACTTC.

V and J are TRBV18 and TRBJ2-2; D may be TRBD1 (6 bases). Germline V gene sequence: CDR1 KGHSH, CDR2 LQKENI. This CDR3 spans 16 amino acids. The V and J ends lost 3 bases and 3 bases respectively, with 14 bases between them. In DNA form, the CDR3 reads TGTGCCAGCTCACCCCCCGGGACAAGACACACCGGGGAGCTGTTTTTT. As protein: CASSPPGTRHTGELFF.

V and J are TRBV27 and TRBJ1-1; unclear D gene. Germline CDR1 is MNHEY and CDR2 is SMNVEV (reference sequence). The CDR3 has 13 residues. V lost 1 base and J 1 base, leaving 4 bases between the germline ends. CDR3: CASSLYGNTEAFF. The CDR3 DNA follows: TGTGCCAGCAGTTTATACGGGAACACTGAAGCTTTCTTT.

The chain employs TRBV10-3 and TRBJ2-1; 10 nucleotides match TRBD1. Germline V gene lookup returns CDR1 ENHRY and CDR2 SYGVKD. The CDR3 runs 15 residues. With 6 bases clipped from V and 9 bases from J, the junction kept 11 bases outside the gene matches. The CDR3 region has the DNA TGTGCCATCAGCTCCCAGGGACAGGGGTTGAGTGAGCAGTTCTTC. This encodes CAISSQGQGLSEQFF.

CDR3 amino acids: CASIQPGTEAFF. The CDR3 coding sequence is TGTGCCAGTATTCAACCGGGGACTGAAGCTTTCTTT. The chain is built from TRBV19 and TRBJ1-1, with no clear D. The V gene's germline CDR1 is LNHDA and CDR2 SQIVND (reference sequence). V shed 7 bases and J shed 5 bases, with 11 bases lying between them. The CDR3 runs to 12 residues.

The chain joins TRBV2 to TRBJ2-3, with D perhaps matching TRBD1 (6 bases). The CDR3 runs to 12 residues. Germline values: CDR1 SNHLY, CDR2 FYNNEI. Trimming took off 1 base at V and 11 bases at J, with 10 bases between the two ends. The CDR3 here is CASSEEVGGQYF. CDR3 in DNA: TGTGCCAGCAGTGAAGAGGTAGGGGGGCAGTATTTT.

This clone was detected a few times. The V call is TRBV6-5, the J call TRBJ2-4, with 10 bases that match TRBD1. This CDR3 contains 15 residues. J was trimmed by 2 bases and V by 6 bases; bases with no gene match: 4. Germline V gene sequence: CDR1 MNHEY, CDR2 SVGAGI. CDR3 sequence: CASSRDRGSKNIQYF. CDR3 in DNA: TGTGCCAGCAGCCGGGACAGGGGATCCAAAAACATTCAGTACTTC.

This clone was counted a few times. This chain uses TRBV28 with TRBJ1-6; D is unresolved. The CDR3 loop spans 12 amino acids. V lost 5 bases to trimming and J lost 8 bases, with 7 bases between them. Per germline, CDR1 MDHEN and CDR2 SYDVKM. The chain's CDR3 is CASSGLYSPLHF. The CDR3, as DNA: TGTGCCAGCAGTGGACTTTATTCACCCCTCCACTTT.

This clone was detected a few times. V is TRBV30 and J is TRBJ1-5; TRBD1 agrees at 7 bases. Germline CDR1 and CDR2: GTSNPN and SVGIG (reference sequence). The CDR3 loop spans 14 amino acids. V gave up 0 bases and J gave up 8 bases; unmatched junction bases: 7. The CDR3 here is CAWSVLGQLKPQHF. DNA of the CDR3: TGTGCCTGGAGTGTACTGGGACAGCTGAAGCCCCAGCATTTT.

The chain couples TRBV7-9 to TRBJ2-5; no definite D call. This CDR3 spans 15 amino acids. CDR1 and CDR2 (germline): SEHNR, FQNEAQ (reference sequence). Trimming pared 1 base from V and 8 bases from J, leaving 17 bases between. CDR3 sequence (DNA): TGTGCCAGCAGCTTAGACTTTGGGCGTAAGGTAACCCAGTACTTC. It codes for CASSLDFGRKVTQYF.

V gene TRBV5-1 combines with J gene TRBJ1-2; no clear D. The CDR3 sequence is 14 residues long. With 4 bases removed from V and 6 bases from J, the gap between germline ends came to 16 bases. Germline assignment: CDR1 SGHRS and CDR2 YFSETQ. CDR3 loop: CASSNGFGGNGYTF. CDR3 nucleotide sequence: TGCGCCAGCAGCAATGGTTTCGGAGGAAATGGCTACACCTTC.

The chain uses TRBV20-1 and TRBJ2-3; 9 nucleotides match TRBD1. The CDR3 sequence is 11 residues long. Germline CDR1 and CDR2: DFQATT and SNEGSKA (reference sequence). V lost 5 bases, J lost 11 bases, and 5 bases stayed unmatched. CDR3 coding DNA: TGCAGTGCTGGACAGGGGATGGGGCAGTATTTT. As protein: CSAGQGMGQYF.

The gene calls are TRBV7-9 and TRBJ1-5, with 7 bases that match TRBD1. This CDR3 contains 14 residues. With V trimmed by 6 bases and J by 5 bases, 7 bases remained unmatched. Germline CDR1 reads SEHNR; CDR2 reads FQNEAQ (reference sequence). The CDR3 is CASSSTGADQPQHF. CDR3 coding DNA: TGTGCCAGCAGTTCCACAGGGGCTGATCAGCCCCAGCATTTT.

This clone was detected a few times. Here the CDR3 DNA reads TGTGCCAGCAGCTCCCCCGGGACTAGAAAGGAGCAGTACTTC. It encodes CASSSPGTRKEQYF. The chain links TRBV5-4 to TRBJ2-7; 8 nucleotides line up with TRBD2. The CDR3 covers 14 residues. Germline V gene lookup returns CDR1 SGHNT and CDR2 YYREEE (reference sequence). Trimming removed 3 bases from V and 7 bases from J; junction bases left unmatched: 9.

J is TRBJ2-7 and V is TRBV6-5; 7 bases map to TRBD1. Looked up from germline, CDR1 is MNHEY and CDR2 is SVGAGI. This CDR3 has 15 residues. V dropped 6 bases and J dropped 4; count of bases not matched to a gene: 12. The CDR3 region is CASRKPQGLSYEQYF. The CDR3 nucleotides are TGTGCCAGCAGAAAGCCACAGGGGTTAAGTTACGAGCAGTACTTC.

The V and J genes are TRBV5-1 and TRBJ2-5; TRBD2 matches at 11 bases. TRBJ2-7 explains the end of the DNA better; the J call may be wrong. This CDR3 is built from 15 residues. CDR1 and CDR2 from the germline V gene are SGHRS and YFSETQ. CDR3 DNA sequence: TGCGCCAGCAGCTTGAGATCTAGCGGGAGGAACGAGCAGTACTTC. It codes for CASSLRSSGRNEQYF.

This chain joins TRBV30 and TRBJ1-5; perhaps TRBD1 as D (5 bases). Per germline, CDR1 GTSNPN and CDR2 SVGIG (reference sequence). This CDR3 is 13 amino acids long. The V and J ends lost 0 bases and 5 bases respectively, with 8 bases between them. The DNA of the CDR3 is TGTGCCTGGAGTGTTGGGACTGATCAGCCCCAGCATTTT. Its translation is CAWSVGTDQPQHF. The full variable domain, completed using reference TRBV30 and TRBJ1-5, is SQTIHQWPATLVQPVGSPLSLECTVEGTSNPNLYWYRQAAGRGLQLLFYSVGIGQISSEVPQNLSASRPQDRQFILSSKKLLLSDSGFYLCAWSVGTDQPQHFGDGTRLSIL.

This clone was picked up a small number of times. The chain recombines TRBV5-1 with TRBJ1-1, with TRBD1 matching 7 bases. Trimming took 5 bases from V and 0 from J; bases not matched to a gene: 7. The germline CDR1 and CDR2 sequences are SGHRS and YFSETQ. The CDR3 spans 15 residues. For the CDR3, the DNA is TGCGCCAGCAGGGAATCCGGGACAGTGAACACTGAAGCTTTCTTT. Protein product: CASRESGTVNTEAFF.

The J gene is TRBJ1-1, the V gene TRBV6-5; 7 bases are a match to TRBD1. The CDR3 spans 15 residues. CDR1 and CDR2 from the germline V gene are MNHEY and SVGAGI. With 6 bases clipped from V and 1 base from J, the junction kept 8 bases outside the gene matches. CDR3 nucleotide sequence: TGTGCCAGCAGCCAACCTTGGACAGGGAACACTGAAGCTTTCTTT. Residues: CASSQPWTGNTEAFF.

This chain joins TRBV5-4 and TRBJ1-2; 12 nucleotides line up with TRBD1. V was pared by 7 bases and J by 10 bases, with 14 bases of the junction left unmatched. In germline, CDR1 is SGHNT, CDR2 YYREEE (reference sequence). This CDR3 is built from 15 residues. CDR3 residues: CASVSGTGGSDVYTF. CDR3 sequence (DNA): TGTGCCAGCGTTTCCGGGACAGGGGGCTCGGATGTCTACACCTTC.

The chain couples TRBV28 to TRBJ1-2; D unresolved. This CDR3 contains 14 residues. The V gene's germline CDR1 is MDHEN and CDR2 SYDVKM. V lost 2 bases and J lost 6, with 13 bases in between. CDR3 in amino acids: CASSLGQIRNGYTF. DNA for the CDR3: TGTGCCAGCAGTTTAGGGCAGATCCGTAATGGCTACACCTTC.

The CDR3 nucleotides read TGTGCCAGCAGCTTGCCACAGCTGAACACTGAAGCTTTCTTT. This sequence encodes CASSLPQLNTEAFF. The rearrangement joins TRBV5-5 to TRBJ1-1; D is uncertain. Germline V gene lookup returns CDR1 SGHKS and CDR2 YYEKEE (reference sequence). This CDR3 has 14 amino acids. V gave up 1 base and J gave up 0 bases, with 7 bases separating them.

Here the CDR3 DNA reads TGTGCCAGCAGTTCCTATGGCGGGGGGAAGGGGCAAGAGACCCAGTACTTC. Translated, it gives CASSSYGGGKGQETQYF. The chain couples TRBV7-8 to TRBJ2-5; 8 bases are a match to TRBD2. The CDR3 is made up of 17 amino acids. With 6 bases clipped from V and 2 bases from J, the junction kept 14 bases outside the gene matches. CDR1 and CDR2 (germline): SGHVS, FQNEAQ.